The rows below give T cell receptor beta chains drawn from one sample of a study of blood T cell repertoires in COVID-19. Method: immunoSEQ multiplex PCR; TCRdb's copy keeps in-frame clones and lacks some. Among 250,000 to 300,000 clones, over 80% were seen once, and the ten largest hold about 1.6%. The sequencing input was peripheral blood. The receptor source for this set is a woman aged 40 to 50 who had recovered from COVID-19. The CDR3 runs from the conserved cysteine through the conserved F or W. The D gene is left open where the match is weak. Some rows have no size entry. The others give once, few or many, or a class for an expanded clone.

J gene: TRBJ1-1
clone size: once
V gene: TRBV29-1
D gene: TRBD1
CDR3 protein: CSTGGTEAFF
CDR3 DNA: TGCAGCACAGGGGGCACTGAAGCTTTCTTT

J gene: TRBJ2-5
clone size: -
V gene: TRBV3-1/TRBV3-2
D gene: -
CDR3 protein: CASSLGMGPGETQYF
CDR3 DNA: TGTGCCAGCAGCCTGGGCATGGGCCCGGGGGAGACCCAGTACTTC

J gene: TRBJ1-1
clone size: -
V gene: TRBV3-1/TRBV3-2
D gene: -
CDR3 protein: CASSPFRTDTEAFF
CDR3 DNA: TGTGCCAGCAGCCCCTTCAGGACAGACACTGAAGCTTTCTTT

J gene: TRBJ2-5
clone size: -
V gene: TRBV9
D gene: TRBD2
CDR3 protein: CASSVEGTSSKTQYF
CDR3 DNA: TGTGCCAGCAGCGTAGAAGGGACTAGCAGCAAGACCCAGTACTTC

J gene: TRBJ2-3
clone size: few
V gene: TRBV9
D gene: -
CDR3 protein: CASSVGTSESTDTQYF
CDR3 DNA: TGTGCCAGCAGCGTAGGGACTTCCGAAAGCACAGATACGCAGTATTTT

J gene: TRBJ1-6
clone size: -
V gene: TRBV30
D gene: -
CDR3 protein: CAWSVALIPSSYNSPLHF
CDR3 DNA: TGTGCCTGGAGTGTTGCCTTAATACCGAGCTCCTATAATTCACCCCTCCACTTT

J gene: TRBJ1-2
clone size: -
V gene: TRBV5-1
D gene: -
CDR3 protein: CASSSEPWLNYGYTF
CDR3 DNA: TGCGCCAGCAGCTCAGAACCTTGGCTTAACTATGGCTACACCTTC

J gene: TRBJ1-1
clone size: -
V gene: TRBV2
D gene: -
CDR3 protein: CASISRGQNTEAFF
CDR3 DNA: TGTGCCAGCATCTCACGGGGACAGAACACTGAAGCTTTCTTT

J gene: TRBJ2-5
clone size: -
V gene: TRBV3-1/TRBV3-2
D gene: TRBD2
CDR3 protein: CASSQERGGGTQYF
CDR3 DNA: TGTGCCAGCAGCCAAGAGCGGGGGGGAGGGACCCAGTACTTC

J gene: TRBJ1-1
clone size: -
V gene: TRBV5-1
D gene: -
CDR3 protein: CASSQGGYGDAFF
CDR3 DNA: TGCGCCAGCAGCCAAGGGGGATACGGGGACGCTTTCTTT

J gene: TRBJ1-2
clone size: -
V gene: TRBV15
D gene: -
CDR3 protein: CATSRGGMAPGSYTF
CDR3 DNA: TGTGCCACCAGCAGGGGGGGGATGGCCCCCGGGAGCTACACCTTC

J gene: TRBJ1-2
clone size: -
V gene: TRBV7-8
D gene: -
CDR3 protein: CASRGRWGANYGYTF
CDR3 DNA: TGTGCCAGCAGAGGAAGGTGGGGAGCTAACTATGGCTACACCTTC

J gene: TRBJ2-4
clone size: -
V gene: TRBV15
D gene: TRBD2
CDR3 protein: CATSSISLAGGLAKNIQYF
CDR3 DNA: TGTGCCACCAGCAGCATATCCCTAGCGGGGGGTTTAGCCAAAAACATTCAGTACTTC

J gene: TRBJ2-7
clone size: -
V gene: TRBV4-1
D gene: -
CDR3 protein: CASSLGLDHEQYF
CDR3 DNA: TGCGCCAGCAGCCTGGGCCTTGACCACGAGCAGTACTTC